This passage covers 27 T cell receptor beta chains from one sample sequenced in a study of blood T cell repertoires in COVID-19. TCRdb keeps only in-frame clones here, not all; method: immunoSEQ multiplex PCR. The sample lists around 40,000 clones; 60% to 85% were seen once. Sample: peripheral blood. The source is an older man with acute or convalescent COVID-19.

The chain recombines TRBV2 with TRBJ2-2, with a weak D call TRBD2 (6 bases). This CDR3 region has 16 residues. V gave up 6 bases and J gave up 0 bases, with 14 bases separating them. The V gene's germline CDR1 is SNHLY and CDR2 FYNNEI. This CDR3 reads CASSISSAPNTGELFF. The CDR3 nucleotides are TGTGCCAGCAGCATTTCTAGCGCCCCGAACACCGGGGAGCTGTTTTTT.

The V gene is TRBV29-1, the J gene TRBJ2-3, with 11 bases matching TRBD2. The CDR3 consists of 16 residues. V shed 6 bases, J shed 4 bases, and the junction held 12 bases outside the gene matches. Looked up from germline, CDR1 is SQVTM and CDR2 is ANQGSEA. CDR3 sequence: CSVSGGLAGGADTQYF. The DNA for the CDR3 is TGCAGCGTATCCGGTGGGCTAGCGGGAGGTGCAGATACGCAGTATTTT.

The chain is built from TRBV18 and TRBJ1-3; tentatively, D is TRBD1 (5 bases). The CDR3 is made up of 18 amino acids. V lost 3 bases and J lost 2, with 20 bases in between. Germline assignment: CDR1 KGHSH and CDR2 LQKENI. Here the CDR3 DNA reads TGTGCCAGCTCACCGTCGGACACGGGTGTTTTCGCTGGAAACACCATATATTTT. Residues: CASSPSDTGVFAGNTIYF.

This clone was picked up many times. The CDR3 sequence is CASSQDSEETQYF. In nucleotides, the CDR3 is TGTGCCAGCAGCCAGGACAGTGAAGAGACCCAGTACTTC. The V and J genes are TRBV5-4 and TRBJ2-5; tentatively, D is TRBD1 (6 bases). Germline V lookup: CDR1 SGHNT, CDR2 YYREEE (reference sequence). V lost 4 bases and J 3 bases, leaving 10 bases between the germline ends. The CDR3 has 13 residues. The full variable domain, rest sourced from reference TRBV5-4 and TRBJ2-5, is ETGVTQSPTHLIKTRGQQVTLRCSSQSGHNTVSWYQQALGQGPQFIFQYYREEENGRGNFPPRFSGLQFPNYSSELNVNALELDDSALYLCASSQDSEETQYFGPGTRLLVL.

The J gene is TRBJ2-3, the V gene TRBV6-5, with 9 bases fitting TRBD1. This CDR3 comprises 13 residues. V lost 2 bases and J lost 8; bases outside the gene matches: 2. Germline lookup yields CDR1 MNHEY and CDR2 SVGAGI. CDR3 sequence reads: CASSYLDRGTQYF. CDR3 nucleotide sequence: TGTGCCAGCAGTTACCTGGACAGGGGTACGCAGTATTTT.

This chain connects TRBV19 to TRBJ2-7, with TRBD1 matching 7 bases. The CDR3 has 11 amino acids. Per the germline V gene, CDR1 is LNHDA and CDR2 is SQIVND (reference sequence). V was pared by 5 bases and J by 6 bases, with 1 base of the junction left unmatched. In nucleotides, the CDR3 is TGTGCCAGTAGTGGGACAGTCGAGCAGTACTTC. As protein: CASSGTVEQYF.

The CDR3 loop is CASSHSYNSPLHF. CDR3 DNA: TGTGCCAGCAGTCACAGCTATAATTCACCCCTCCACTTT. The chain links TRBV6-6 to TRBJ1-6; D gene uncertain. Germline values: CDR1 MNHNY, CDR2 SVGAGI (reference sequence). CDR3 length: 13 amino acids. With 5 bases removed from V and 3 bases from J, the gap between germline ends came to 5 bases.

The chain links TRBV6-1 to TRBJ2-7, with a tentative D call TRBD1 (5 bases). V shed 2 bases and J shed 3 bases, with 8 bases lying between them. The CDR3 sequence is 13 residues long. The germline gives CDR1 MNHNS, CDR2 SASEGT. CDR3 residues: CASSENRNYEQYF. CDR3 DNA: TGTGCCAGCAGTGAAAACAGGAACTACGAGCAGTACTTC.

This clone was recorded only once. The V call is TRBV9, the J call TRBJ2-1; TRBD2 aligns across 10 bases. Germline V lookup: CDR1 SGDLS, CDR2 YYNGEE. The CDR3 spans 16 residues. With V trimmed by 0 bases and J by 13 bases, 13 bases remained unmatched. The CDR3 reads CASSVASRRAGGPQFF. The CDR3 DNA is TGTGCCAGCAGCGTAGCCTCTCGGCGAGCGGGAGGGCCTCAGTTCTTC.

This sequence joins TRBV6-2 or TRBV6-3 and TRBJ1-5; tentative D call: TRBD1 (5 bases). The CDR3 consists of 17 residues. Germline loops: CDR1 MNHEY, CDR2 SVGEGT. V was pared by 4 bases and J by 0 bases, with 16 bases between. CDR3 bases: TGTGCCAGCAGTTCCACAGACAGCCTCTATAGCAATCAGCCCCAGCATTTT. Protein product: CASSSTDSLYSNQPQHF.

The J gene is TRBJ2-3, the V gene TRBV9; 8 bases map to TRBD2. In germline, CDR1 is SGDLS, CDR2 YYNGEE. This CDR3 is built from 16 residues. The junction had 8 bases not matched to a gene; V was cut back by 0 bases and J by 5 bases. The CDR3 loop is CASSVGASGRGDTQYF. In DNA form, the CDR3 reads TGTGCCAGCAGCGTAGGGGCTAGCGGGCGGGGAGATACGCAGTATTTT.

The chain links TRBV7-2 to TRBJ2-7; 7 bases fit TRBD1. This CDR3 is built from 15 residues. The J segment lost 5 bases and the V segment lost 1 base, leaving 8 bases of the junction unmatched. The germline V gene has CDR1 SGHTA and CDR2 FQGNSA. The CDR3 DNA is TGTGCCAGCAGCTTAGGGACAGGCACAGTGGACGAGCAGTACTTC. Translated: CASSLGTGTVDEQYF.

The V call is TRBV10-3, the J call TRBJ2-2, with D perhaps TRBD2 (6 bases). The V gene's germline CDR1 is ENHRY and CDR2 SYGVKD. V dropped 10 bases and J dropped 3 bases, with 12 bases sitting between them. The CDR3 extends over 13 amino acids. CDR3 nucleotides: TGTGCCACCTACCCGGGGGACACCGGGGAGCTGTTTTTT. Protein product: CATYPGDTGELFF.

The chain employs TRBV4-2 and TRBJ2-3; TRBD2 aligns across 16 bases. In germline, CDR1 is LGHNA, CDR2 YNFKEQ. Germline trimming cut 0 bases from V and 14 bases from J; bases unmatched to any gene: 8. The length of the CDR3 is 16 residues. CDR3 in amino acids: CASSQEGGLAGGKSYF. The CDR3, as DNA: TGTGCCAGCAGCCAAGAGGGGGGACTAGCGGGAGGGAAGTCGTATTTT.

This clone has only a few counts. The chain uses TRBV19 and TRBJ1-4; 8 nucleotides align to TRBD1. J gave up 7 bases and V 5 bases, and 6 bases lay outside the gene matches. There are 14 residues in the CDR3. Germline CDR1 is LNHDA and CDR2 is SQIVND (reference sequence). The DNA for the CDR3 is TGTGCCAGTAGTCCTGGACAGGGAAGTGAAAAACTGTTTTTT. Its protein product is CASSPGQGSEKLFF.

V gene TRBV7-9 combines with J gene TRBJ1-1; 10 nucleotides line up with TRBD1. V shed 2 bases and J 7 bases; nucleotides not matched to a gene: 1. This CDR3 is built from 13 residues. Germline V gene data show CDR1 as SEHNR and CDR2 as FQNEAQ (reference sequence). In nucleotides, the CDR3 is TGTGCCAGCAGCTTACGGGACAGGGGTGAAGCTTTCTTT. It specifies CASSLRDRGEAFF. The whole variable domain, remainder taken from reference TRBV7-9 and TRBJ1-1, is DTGVSQNPRHKITKRGQNVTFRCDPISEHNRLYWYRQTLGQGPEFLTYFQNEAQLEKSRLLSDRFSAERPKGSFSTLEIQRTEQGDSAMYLCASSLRDRGEAFFGQGTRLTVV.

This clone was detected a few times. The chain recombines TRBV2 with TRBJ2-7, with D maybe TRBD2 (6 bases). V gave up 1 base and J gave up 2 bases, with 9 bases separating them. The germline V gene has CDR1 SNHLY and CDR2 FYNNEI. The length of the CDR3 is 14 residues. The CDR3 protein is CASSEGGVPYEQYF. The CDR3 DNA reads TGTGCCAGCAGTGAAGGGGGGGTCCCCTACGAGCAGTACTTC.

The chain combines TRBV19 with TRBJ2-7, with D unclear. With 5 bases removed from V and 4 bases from J, the gap between germline ends came to 12 bases. The CDR3 is 13 residues long. Germline V gives CDR1 LNHDA, CDR2 SQIVND (reference sequence). CDR3 protein: CASSPRSAYEQYF. CDR3 sequence (DNA): TGTGCCAGTAGTCCCCGTAGTGCGTACGAGCAGTACTTC.

The chain carries TRBV10-2 and TRBJ2-1, with 8 bases identical to TRBD2. This CDR3 has 14 residues. Trimming at V came to 8 bases and at J to 9 bases, leaving 12 bases not matched to a gene. Looked up from germline, CDR1 is WSHSY and CDR2 is SAAADI. CDR3 DNA: TGCGCCAGCGGGGAACCGGGAGGGGGGGGTGAGCAGTTCTTC. Translation: CASGEPGGGGEQFF.

The V and J genes are TRBV24-1 and TRBJ1-5, with D unclear. Germline V CDR1 and CDR2: KGHDR, SFDVKD. The germline V and J ends were trimmed by 4 bases and 5 bases, with 11 bases remaining between them. The CDR3 consists of 14 residues. The CDR3 sequence is CATSEGVGYQPQHF. In DNA form, the CDR3 reads TGTGCCACCAGTGAAGGCGTCGGGTATCAGCCCCAGCATTTT.

This rearrangement joins TRBV27 to TRBJ2-4; D unresolved. The CDR3 length is 13 residues. Trimming stripped 6 bases from V and 6 bases from J, with 12 bases between. From germline, CDR1 is MNHEY and CDR2 SMNVEV (reference sequence). The CDR3 DNA follows: TGTGCCAGCAGGCCGCAGGTGGCAAACATTCAGTACTTC. Its translation is CASRPQVANIQYF.

CDR3 in DNA: TGTGCCAGCAGCGTAGGACAGGGTGGAGACGAGCAGTACTTC. Amino acid sequence: CASSVGQGGDEQYF. This rearrangement joins TRBV9 to TRBJ2-7; 7 bases fit TRBD1. From germline, CDR1 is SGDLS and CDR2 YYNGEE. V was pared by 0 bases and J by 5 bases, with 5 bases of the junction left unmatched. This CDR3 is 14 amino acids long.

V gene TRBV9 combines with J gene TRBJ2-3, with 13 bases aligning to TRBD2. CDR1 and CDR2 (germline): SGDLS, YYNGEE. Trimming removed 3 bases from V and 3 bases from J; junction bases left unmatched: 7. The CDR3 length is 17 residues. The CDR3 protein is CASSGTSGRGRTDTQYF. CDR3 nucleotide sequence: TGTGCCAGCAGCGGGACTAGCGGGAGAGGGAGAACAGATACGCAGTATTTT.

This chain joins TRBV10-1 and TRBJ2-1, with D maybe TRBD2 (6 bases). Germline CDR1 WNHNN, CDR2 SYGVQD (reference sequence). Trimming removed 6 bases at V and 2 bases at J, with 17 bases between. This CDR3 is 16 amino acids long. This chain's CDR3 is CASSHFSGAPYNEQFF. The CDR3 nucleotides read TGCGCCAGCAGCCATTTCTCGGGAGCACCCTACAATGAGCAGTTCTTC.

Worth noting for this clone: Mismatch with germline at one junction end may stem from a read error. The chain recombines TRBV7-9 with TRBJ1-1; D uncertain. Germline V gene lookup returns CDR1 SEHNR and CDR2 FQNEAQ (reference sequence). The CDR3 runs 12 residues. The CDR3 region has the DNA TGTGCCAGCAGCTTAGAACACCGAGAGGACTCTTTT. Translating gives CASSLEHREDSF.

This clone was detected only a few times. This rearrangement joins TRBV28 to TRBJ2-6; D may be TRBD1 (5 bases). The germline gives CDR1 MDHEN, CDR2 SYDVKM. V was pared by 6 bases and J by 0 bases, with 9 bases between. This CDR3 has 15 residues. DNA for the CDR3: TGTGCCAGCAGAAAGACAGCCTCTGGGGCCAACGTCCTGACTTTC. Protein: CASRKTASGANVLTF.

The gene calls are TRBV11-1 and TRBJ1-2; TRBD1 is a possible D gene (5 bases). With 5 bases removed from V and 4 bases from J, the gap between germline ends came to 17 bases. CDR1 and CDR2 (germline): SGHAT, FQDESV (reference sequence). The CDR3 sequence is 15 residues long. Written as DNA, the CDR3 is TGTGCCAGCAGCCCCCTCCCGGGACTGCGCTATGGCTACACCTTC. Its translation: CASSPLPGLRYGYTF.